This T cell receptor (beta chain) emerged from a study of T cell responses to AZD1222 COVID-19 vaccine. Trimming shortened V by 1 base and J by 6 bases, and 13 bases separated the two germline ends. The CDR3 totals 16 residues. Germline lookup yields CDR1 SGHDN and CDR2 FVKESK. Method: immunoSEQ multiplex PCR; TCRdb's copy keeps in-frame clones and lacks some. This sample carries tens of thousands of clones, around four fifths of them seen once, and the ten largest clones take about 20%. The genes are TRBV14 and TRBJ1-6; no firm D call. The clonotype comes from an adult in good health. The sample was peripheral blood, taken on day 0 of AZD1222 vaccination. The CDR3 DNA reads TGTGCCAGCAGCCAAGTTTTCGGCAGTTTTAATTCACCCCTCCACTTT. Translating gives CASSQVFGSFNSPLHF.